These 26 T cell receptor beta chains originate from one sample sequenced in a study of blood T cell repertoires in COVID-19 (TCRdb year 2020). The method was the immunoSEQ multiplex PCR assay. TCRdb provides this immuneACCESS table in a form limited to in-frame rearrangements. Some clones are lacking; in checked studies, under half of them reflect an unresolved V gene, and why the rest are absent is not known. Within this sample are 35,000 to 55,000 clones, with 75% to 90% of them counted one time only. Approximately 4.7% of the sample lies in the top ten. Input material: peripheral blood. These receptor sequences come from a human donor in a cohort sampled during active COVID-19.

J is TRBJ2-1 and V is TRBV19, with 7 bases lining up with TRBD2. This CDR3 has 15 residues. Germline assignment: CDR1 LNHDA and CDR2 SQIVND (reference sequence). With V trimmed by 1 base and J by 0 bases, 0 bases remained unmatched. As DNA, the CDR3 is TGTGCCAGTAGTATAGCGGGAGGCTCCTACAATGAGCAGTTCTTC. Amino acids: CASSIAGGSYNEQFF. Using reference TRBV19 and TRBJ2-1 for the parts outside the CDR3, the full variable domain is DGGITQSPKYLFRKEGQNVTLSCEQNLNHDAMYWYRQDPGQGLRLIYYSQIVNDFQKGDIAEGYSVSREKKESFPLTVTSAQKNPTAFYLCASSIAGGSYNEQFFGPGTRLTVL.

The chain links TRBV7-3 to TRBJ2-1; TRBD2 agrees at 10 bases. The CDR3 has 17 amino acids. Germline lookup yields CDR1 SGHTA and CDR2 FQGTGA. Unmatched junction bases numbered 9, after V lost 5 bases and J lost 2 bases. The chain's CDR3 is CASSPQPLAGAYNEQFF. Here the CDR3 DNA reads TGTGCCAGCAGCCCACAACCCCTAGCGGGAGCCTACAATGAGCAGTTCTTC. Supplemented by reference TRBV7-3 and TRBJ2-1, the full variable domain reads GAGVSQTPSNKVTEKGKYVELRCDPISGHTALYWYRQSLGQGPEFLIYFQGTGAADDSGLPNDRFFAVRPEGSVSTLKIQRTERGDSAVYLCASSPQPLAGAYNEQFFGPGTRLTVL.

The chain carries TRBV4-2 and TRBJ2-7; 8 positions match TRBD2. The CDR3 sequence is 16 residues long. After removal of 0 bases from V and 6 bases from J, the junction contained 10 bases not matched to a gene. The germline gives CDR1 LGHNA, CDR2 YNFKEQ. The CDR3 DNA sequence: TGTGCCAGCAGCCAAGATTGGAGCGGGAGTCCCGGCGAGCAGTACTTC. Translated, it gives CASSQDWSGSPGEQYF.

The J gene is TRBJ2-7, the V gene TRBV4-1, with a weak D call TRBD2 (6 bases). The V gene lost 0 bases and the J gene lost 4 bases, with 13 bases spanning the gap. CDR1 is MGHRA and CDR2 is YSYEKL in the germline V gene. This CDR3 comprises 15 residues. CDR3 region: CASSQDSRDLYEQYF. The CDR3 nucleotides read TGCGCCAGCAGCCAAGATTCCAGGGACTTATACGAGCAGTACTTC.

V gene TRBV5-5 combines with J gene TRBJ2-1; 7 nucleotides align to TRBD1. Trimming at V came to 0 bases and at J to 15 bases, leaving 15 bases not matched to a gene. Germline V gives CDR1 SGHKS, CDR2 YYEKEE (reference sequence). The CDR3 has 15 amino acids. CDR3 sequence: CASSLARGMGRNPFF. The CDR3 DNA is TGTGCCAGCAGCTTGGCCAGGGGGATGGGACGGAACCCGTTCTTC.

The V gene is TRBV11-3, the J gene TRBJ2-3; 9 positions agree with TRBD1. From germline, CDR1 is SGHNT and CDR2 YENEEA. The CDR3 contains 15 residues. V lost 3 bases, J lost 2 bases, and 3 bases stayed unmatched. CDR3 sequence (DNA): TGTGCCAGCAGCTTGGGACAGGGCTACACAGATACGCAGTATTTT. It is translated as CASSLGQGYTDTQYF.

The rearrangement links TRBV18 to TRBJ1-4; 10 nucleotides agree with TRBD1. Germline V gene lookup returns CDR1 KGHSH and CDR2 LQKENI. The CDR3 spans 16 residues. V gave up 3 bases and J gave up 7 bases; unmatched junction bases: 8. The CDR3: CASSPKTGGGGEKLFF. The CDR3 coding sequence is TGTGCCAGCTCACCCAAGACAGGGGGCGGCGGTGAAAAACTGTTTTTT. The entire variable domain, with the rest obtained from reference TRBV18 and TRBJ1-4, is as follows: NAGVMQNPRHLVRRRGQEARLRCSPMKGHSHVYWYRQLPEEGLKFMVYLQKENIIDESGMPKERFSAEFPKEGPSILRIQQVVRGDSAAYFCASSPKTGGGGEKLFFGSGTQLSVL.

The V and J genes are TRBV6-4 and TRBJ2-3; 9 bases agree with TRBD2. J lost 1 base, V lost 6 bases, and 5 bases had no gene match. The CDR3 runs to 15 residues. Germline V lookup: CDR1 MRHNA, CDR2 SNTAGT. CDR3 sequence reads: CASSHKRGGTDTQYF. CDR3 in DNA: TGTGCCAGCAGCCACAAGCGGGGGGGCACAGATACGCAGTATTTT.

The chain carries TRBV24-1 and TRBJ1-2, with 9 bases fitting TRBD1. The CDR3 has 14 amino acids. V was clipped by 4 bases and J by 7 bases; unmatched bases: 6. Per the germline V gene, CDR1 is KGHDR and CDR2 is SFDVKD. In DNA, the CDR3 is TGTGCCACCAGTGACTCGGGACAGGGTATTGGCTACACCTTC. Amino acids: CATSDSGQGIGYTF.

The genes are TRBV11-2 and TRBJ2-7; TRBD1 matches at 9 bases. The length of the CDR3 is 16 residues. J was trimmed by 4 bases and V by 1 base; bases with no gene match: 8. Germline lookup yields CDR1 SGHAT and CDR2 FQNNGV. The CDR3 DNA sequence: TGTGCCAGCAGCTTAGGTTGGACAGGGGCGGGTTACGAGCAGTACTTC. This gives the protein CASSLGWTGAGYEQYF.

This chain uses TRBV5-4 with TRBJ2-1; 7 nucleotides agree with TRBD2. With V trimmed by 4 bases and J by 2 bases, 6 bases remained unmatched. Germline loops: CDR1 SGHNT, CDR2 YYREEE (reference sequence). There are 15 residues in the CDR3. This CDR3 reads CASSSGLVAYNEQFF. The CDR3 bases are TGTGCCAGCAGCAGCGGACTAGTTGCCTACAATGAGCAGTTCTTC.

This CDR3 is CASLRGNALRGYTF. The CDR3 coding sequence is TGTGCCAGCTTACGGGGGAACGCTTTACGAGGCTACACCTTC. V is TRBV7-2 and J is TRBJ1-2, with D perhaps TRBD1 (5 bases). V lost 8 bases to trimming and J lost 8 bases, with 21 bases between them. The germline V gene has CDR1 SGHTA and CDR2 FQGNSA. The CDR3 has 14 amino acids.

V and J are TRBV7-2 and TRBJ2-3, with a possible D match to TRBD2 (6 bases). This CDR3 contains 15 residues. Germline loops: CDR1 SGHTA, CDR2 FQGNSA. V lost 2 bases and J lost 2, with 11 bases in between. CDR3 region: CASSLSSADTDTQYF. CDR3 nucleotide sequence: TGTGCCAGCAGCTTATCTAGCGCCGACACAGATACGCAGTATTTT.

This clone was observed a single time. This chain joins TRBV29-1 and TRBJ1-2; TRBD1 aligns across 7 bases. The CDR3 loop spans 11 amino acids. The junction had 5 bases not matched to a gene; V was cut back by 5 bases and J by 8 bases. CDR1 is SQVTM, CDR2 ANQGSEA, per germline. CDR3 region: CSVLTGYGYTF. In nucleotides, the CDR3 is TGCAGCGTTCTGACAGGGTACGGCTACACCTTC.

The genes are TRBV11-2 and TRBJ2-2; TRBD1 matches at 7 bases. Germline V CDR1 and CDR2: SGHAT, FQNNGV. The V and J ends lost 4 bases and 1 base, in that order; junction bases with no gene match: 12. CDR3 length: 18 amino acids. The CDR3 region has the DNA TGTGCCAGCAGCTCACCGCCGGGACAGATAAAGAACACCGGGGAGCTGTTTTTT. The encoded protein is CASSSPPGQIKNTGELFF.

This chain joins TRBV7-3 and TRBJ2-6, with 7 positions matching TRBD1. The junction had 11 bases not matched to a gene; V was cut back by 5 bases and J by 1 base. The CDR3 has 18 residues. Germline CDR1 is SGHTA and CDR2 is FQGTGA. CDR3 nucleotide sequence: TGTGCCAGCAGCCTAGAAAGGGACAGCGTATCTGGGGCCAACGTCCTGACTTTC. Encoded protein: CASSLERDSVSGANVLTF.

The CDR3 DNA sequence: TGTGCCAGCAGTCCAGGGACTAGCGGGAGTGAGACCCAGTACTTC. Its translation is CASSPGTSGSETQYF. This chain links TRBV6-5 with TRBJ2-5; 14 nucleotides match TRBD2. This CDR3 spans 15 amino acids. With 5 bases clipped from V and 5 bases from J, the junction kept 4 bases outside the gene matches. Germline V gene sequence: CDR1 MNHEY, CDR2 SVGAGI.

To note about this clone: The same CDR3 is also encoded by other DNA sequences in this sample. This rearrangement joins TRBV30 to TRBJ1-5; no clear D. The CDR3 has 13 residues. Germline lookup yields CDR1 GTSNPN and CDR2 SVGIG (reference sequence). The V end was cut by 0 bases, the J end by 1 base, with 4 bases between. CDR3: CAWSVRSNQPQHF. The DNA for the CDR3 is TGTGCCTGGAGTGTGAGGAGCAATCAGCCCCAGCATTTT.

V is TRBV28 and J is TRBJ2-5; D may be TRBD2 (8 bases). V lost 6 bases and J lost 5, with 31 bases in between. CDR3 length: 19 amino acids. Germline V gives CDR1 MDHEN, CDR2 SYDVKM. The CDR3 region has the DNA TGTGCCAGCAGGCCGCGACAGGGCCGTACCGGGACTAGGGGGGAGACCCAGTACTTC. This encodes CASRPRQGRTGTRGETQYF.

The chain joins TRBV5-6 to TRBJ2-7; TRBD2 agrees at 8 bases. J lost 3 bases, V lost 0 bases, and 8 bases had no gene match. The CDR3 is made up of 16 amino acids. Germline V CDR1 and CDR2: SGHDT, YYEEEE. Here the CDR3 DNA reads TGTGCCAGCAGCTTGGGAGGACTAGCATCTCGCTACGAGCAGTACTTC. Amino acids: CASSLGGLASRYEQYF. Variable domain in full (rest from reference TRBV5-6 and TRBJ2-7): DAGVTQSPTHLIKTRGQQVTLRCSPKSGHDTVSWYQQALGQGPQFIFQYYEEEERQRGNFPDRFSGHQFPNYSSELNVNALLLGDSALYLCASSLGGLASRYEQYFGPGTRLTVT.

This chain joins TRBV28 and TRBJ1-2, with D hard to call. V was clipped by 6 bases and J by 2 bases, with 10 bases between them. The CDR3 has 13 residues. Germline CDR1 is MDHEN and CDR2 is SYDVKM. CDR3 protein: CASRIPGNYGYTF. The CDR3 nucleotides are TGTGCCAGCAGGATTCCGGGGAACTATGGCTACACCTTC.

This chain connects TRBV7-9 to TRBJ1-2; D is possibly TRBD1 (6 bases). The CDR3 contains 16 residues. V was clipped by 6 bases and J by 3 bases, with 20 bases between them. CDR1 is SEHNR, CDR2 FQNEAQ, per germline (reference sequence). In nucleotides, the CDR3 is TGTGCCAGCAGGCACACGGATGGGGGCGTTGACTATGGCTACACCTTC. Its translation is CASRHTDGGVDYGYTF.

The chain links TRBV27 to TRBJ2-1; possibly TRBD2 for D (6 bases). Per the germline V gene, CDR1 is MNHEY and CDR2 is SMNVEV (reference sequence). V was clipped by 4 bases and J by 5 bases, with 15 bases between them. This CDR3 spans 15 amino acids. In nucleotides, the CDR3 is TGTGCCAGCAGTTCGCCGGGACTTTTAAACAATGAGCAGTTCTTC. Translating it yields CASSSPGLLNNEQFF.

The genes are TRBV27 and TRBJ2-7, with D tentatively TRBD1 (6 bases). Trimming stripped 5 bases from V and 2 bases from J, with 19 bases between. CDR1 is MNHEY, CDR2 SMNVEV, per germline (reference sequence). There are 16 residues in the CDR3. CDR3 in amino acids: CASSPSWQGHPYEQYF. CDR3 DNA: TGTGCCAGCAGTCCCTCCTGGCAGGGACACCCCTACGAGCAGTACTTC.

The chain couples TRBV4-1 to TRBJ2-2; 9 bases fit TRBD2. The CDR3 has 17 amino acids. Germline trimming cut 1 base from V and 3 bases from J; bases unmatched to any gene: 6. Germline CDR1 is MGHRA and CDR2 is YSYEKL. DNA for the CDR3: TGCGCCAGCAGCCAAGCCGCGGGAGGGCCATACACCGGGGAGCTGTTTTTT. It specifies CASSQAAGGPYTGELFF.

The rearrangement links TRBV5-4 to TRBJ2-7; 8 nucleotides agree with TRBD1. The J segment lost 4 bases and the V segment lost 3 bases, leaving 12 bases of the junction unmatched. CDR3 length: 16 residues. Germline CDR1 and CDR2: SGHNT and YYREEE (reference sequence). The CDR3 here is CASSSLGTGVTYEQYF. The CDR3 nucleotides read TGTGCCAGCAGCTCGTTAGGGACAGGCGTGACATACGAGCAGTACTTC.